This passage covers 32 T cell receptor beta chains from one sample sequenced in a study of radiotherapy plus CTLA-4 blockade in lung cancer (dated by TCRdb to the late 2010s). The method was the immunoSEQ multiplex PCR assay. Here the immuneACCESS table is served through TCRdb, limited to in-frame sequences with V and J called. Missing clones are a known gap in these copies; in checked studies unresolved V genes cover under half, and the rest lacks a known reason. A total of tens of thousands of clones appear in this sample, more than 85% of them only once. Roughly 17% of the sample comes from the top ten. Sequencing used peripheral blood, obtained from a patient treated with radiotherapy plus ipilimumab. The receptors originated from a human donor with non-small cell lung cancer that progressed on radiotherapy plus ipilimumab.

This clone occurred once. CDR3: CASSPAGGRTDTQYF. The CDR3 region has the DNA TGTGCCAGCAGCCCTGCGGGCGGGCGCACAGATACGCAGTATTTT. V and J are TRBV7-8 and TRBJ2-3, with D tentatively TRBD2 (5 bases). This CDR3 comprises 15 residues. V lost 5 bases to trimming and J lost 1 base, with 13 bases between them. Germline lookup yields CDR1 SGHVS and CDR2 FQNEAQ.

The V call is TRBV4-1, the J call TRBJ1-2, with D possibly being TRBD1 (5 bases). The CDR3 extends over 12 amino acids. Germline V gene lookup returns CDR1 MGHRA and CDR2 YSYEKL. Trimming took 0 bases from V and 9 from J, leaving 8 bases between them. The CDR3 region is CASSQDQGSYTF. The CDR3, as DNA: TGCGCCAGCAGCCAAGATCAGGGAAGCTACACCTTC.

V is TRBV5-1 and J is TRBJ2-5; D may be TRBD2 (5 bases). Germline V gives CDR1 SGHRS, CDR2 YFSETQ. The CDR3 is made up of 15 amino acids. V dropped 4 bases and J dropped 0 bases, with 13 bases sitting between them. The DNA for the CDR3 is TGCGCCAGCAGCCCTGCCCAAGCGGACCAAGAGACCCAGTACTTC. It is translated as CASSPAQADQETQYF. Together with reference TRBV5-1 and TRBJ2-5, the CDR3 gives the full variable domain: KAGVTQTPRYLIKTRGQQVTLSCSPISGHRSVSWYQQTPGQGLQFLFEYFSETQRNKGNFPGRFSGRQFSNSRSEMNVSTLELGDSALYLCASSPAQADQETQYFGPGTRLLVL.

This chain joins TRBV2 and TRBJ2-7; D gene uncertain. Germline V CDR1 and CDR2: SNHLY, FYNNEI. V lost 7 bases, J lost 4 bases, and 14 bases lay in between. This CDR3 is 13 amino acids long. The DNA for the CDR3 is TGTGCCAGCAACCTAGGGAAGTTATACGAGCAGTACTTC. It codes for CASNLGKLYEQYF.

The rearrangement joins TRBV5-4 to TRBJ1-6; no clear D. Trimming left V 2 bases short and J 6 bases short, with 12 bases between. The germline CDR1 and CDR2 sequences are SGHNT and YYREEE (reference sequence). The CDR3 sequence is 15 residues long. The CDR3 is CASSFGEVFNSPLHF. CDR3 bases: TGTGCCAGCAGCTTTGGGGAAGTTTTTAATTCACCCCTCCACTTT.

Here the CDR3 reads CASSRSLAIAGVTDTQYF. CDR3 bases: TGTGCCAGCAGCCGGAGCTTAGCTATAGCGGGAGTAACAGATACGCAGTATTTT. J is TRBJ2-3 and V is TRBV4-2; 9 bases are shared with TRBD2. This CDR3 contains 18 residues. Germline CDR1 reads LGHNA; CDR2 reads YNFKEQ. J lost 3 bases, V lost 4 bases, and 14 bases had no gene match.

This clone appeared once. The chain is built from TRBV19 and TRBJ2-2; D unclear. With 10 bases removed from V and 1 base from J, the gap between germline ends came to 10 bases. This CDR3 comprises 13 residues. Germline lookup yields CDR1 LNHDA and CDR2 SQIVND (reference sequence). In DNA, the CDR3 is TGTGCCACCCAGGTAGTGAACACCGGGGAGCTGTTTTTT. Translating gives CATQVVNTGELFF.

This rearrangement joins TRBV6-1 to TRBJ2-3; unclear D gene. The V end lost 6 bases, the J end lost 10 bases, and 14 bases lay between the germline ends. The germline V gene encodes CDR1 MNHNS and CDR2 SASEGT. CDR3 length: 12 residues. CDR3 in amino acids: CASRDIGSPQYF. In DNA, the CDR3 is TGTGCCAGCAGAGATATAGGGTCCCCGCAGTATTTT.

The V and J genes are TRBV18 and TRBJ1-1, with D hard to call. Germline V gives CDR1 KGHSH, CDR2 LQKENI. Deletions cut 3 bases from V and 0 bases from J, with 2 bases between. The CDR3 contains 12 residues. The CDR3 DNA sequence: TGTGCCAGCTCACCCATGAACACTGAAGCTTTCTTT. This encodes CASSPMNTEAFF.

The chain employs TRBV19 and TRBJ1-5; the D gene is possibly TRBD1 (6 bases). The germline CDR1 and CDR2 sequences are LNHDA and SQIVND (reference sequence). The CDR3 extends over 16 amino acids. Trimming removed 5 bases at V and 6 bases at J, with 20 bases between. Written as DNA, the CDR3 is TGTGCCAGTAGTGAAGGGGCAGGGGTTATCAGTCAGCCCCAGCATTTT. It specifies CASSEGAGVISQPQHF.

The J gene is TRBJ1-3, the V gene TRBV5-4, with 8 bases lining up with TRBD1. The CDR3 is made up of 14 amino acids. Unmatched junction bases numbered 2, after V lost 4 bases and J lost 2 bases. Germline lookup yields CDR1 SGHNT and CDR2 YYREEE (reference sequence). The CDR3 protein is CASSRGQAGNTIYF. CDR3 nucleotide sequence: TGTGCCAGCAGCCGGGGACAGGCTGGAAACACCATATATTTT. The full variable domain, completed using reference TRBV5-4 and TRBJ1-3, is ETGVTQSPTHLIKTRGQQVTLRCSSQSGHNTVSWYQQALGQGPQFIFQYYREEENGRGNFPPRFSGLQFPNYSSELNVNALELDDSALYLCASSRGQAGNTIYFGEGSWLTVV.

The chain combines TRBV7-2 with TRBJ2-2; no clear D gene. This CDR3 is 12 amino acids long. V was trimmed by 1 base and J by 8 bases, leaving 5 bases between them. The germline CDR1 and CDR2 sequences are SGHTA and FQGNSA. CDR3 residues: CASSLGWGELFF. In DNA form, the CDR3 reads TGTGCCAGCAGCTTAGGTTGGGGGGAGCTGTTTTTT.

The chain recombines TRBV6-1 with TRBJ2-3; possible D gene TRBD1, 7 bases. Germline V CDR1 and CDR2: MNHNS, SASEGT. This CDR3 comprises 18 residues. Deletions cut 3 bases from V and 1 base from J, with 20 bases between. DNA of the CDR3: TGTGCCAGCAGTGAGGGGCAGGGGGGCTGGTATGGCACAGATACGCAGTATTTT. Translation: CASSEGQGGWYGTDTQYF.

The chain couples TRBV2 to TRBJ2-2, with TRBD2 matching over 14 bases. With 5 bases clipped from V and 5 bases from J, the junction kept 4 bases outside the gene matches. The CDR3 has 16 residues. Per germline, CDR1 SNHLY and CDR2 FYNNEI. The CDR3 protein is CASSPRTSGGTGELFF. Here the CDR3 DNA reads TGTGCCAGCAGTCCAAGGACTAGCGGGGGGACCGGGGAGCTGTTTTTT. Combining the CDR3 with reference TRBV2 and TRBJ2-2 gives the whole variable domain EPEVTQTPSHQVTQMGQEVILRCVPISNHLYFYWYRQILGQKVEFLVSFYNNEISEKSEIFDDQFSVERPDGSNFTLKIRSTKLEDSAMYFCASSPRTSGGTGELFFGEGSRLTVL.

This sequence joins TRBV7-2 and TRBJ2-7; 8 positions agree with TRBD1. With V trimmed by 5 bases and J by 5 bases, 11 bases remained unmatched. The CDR3 length is 15 residues. The germline CDR1 and CDR2 sequences are SGHTA and FQGNSA. The CDR3 region has the DNA TGTGCCAGCAGCCCTAGGGGGGCAGGGGGCGACGAGCAGTACTTC. It specifies CASSPRGAGGDEQYF.

The count of this clone is one. The rearrangement links TRBV28 to TRBJ2-2; TRBD2 agrees at 13 bases. Germline trimming cut 6 bases from V and 6 bases from J; bases unmatched to any gene: 10. Germline V gene data show CDR1 as MDHEN and CDR2 as SYDVKM. This CDR3 has 17 amino acids. The CDR3 protein is CASSFLGLAGAPGELFF. The DNA for the CDR3 is TGTGCCAGCAGCTTTTTAGGACTAGCGGGGGCCCCCGGGGAGCTGTTTTTT.

This chain joins TRBV7-6 and TRBJ2-5, with TRBD1 identical over 7 bases. The J call may not be correct, given that the DNA end is closer to TRBJ2-7. CDR1 and CDR2 from the germline V gene are SGHVS and FNYEAQ. The CDR3 spans 14 residues. DNA for the CDR3: TGTGCCAGCAGCCCAAGATGGGACAGCTACGAGCAGTACTTC. Protein product: CASSPRWDSYEQYF.

The chain carries TRBV19 and TRBJ1-5; no firm D call. This CDR3 is 14 amino acids long. Germline assignment: CDR1 LNHDA and CDR2 SQIVND (reference sequence). Trimming left V 4 bases short and J 2 bases short, with 9 bases between. In DNA form, the CDR3 reads TGTGCCAGTAGTACCCAATGGGGCAATCAGCCCCAGCATTTT. It encodes CASSTQWGNQPQHF.

The chain employs TRBV7-2 and TRBJ2-3, with a weak D call TRBD2 (5 bases). The CDR3 consists of 16 residues. V was clipped by 0 bases and J by 0 bases, with 10 bases between them. Germline loops: CDR1 SGHTA, CDR2 FQGNSA. The CDR3 DNA is TGTGCCAGCAGCTTAGCCGAAGCGGCAAGCACAGATACGCAGTATTTT. Translating it yields CASSLAEAASTDTQYF.

The CDR3 coding sequence is TGTGCCAGCAGCTTATATCTAGCGCAAGAGACCCAGTACTTC. The encoded protein is CASSLYLAQETQYF. The gene calls are TRBV11-1 and TRBJ2-5; the D gene is possibly TRBD2 (6 bases). V gave up 2 bases and J gave up 2 bases, with 9 bases separating them. Per the germline V gene, CDR1 is SGHAT and CDR2 is FQDESV (reference sequence). This CDR3 region has 14 residues.

The genes are TRBV4-1 and TRBJ1-1; D unclear. This CDR3 has 16 amino acids. CDR1 is MGHRA and CDR2 is YSYEKL in the germline V gene. V was clipped by 0 bases and J by 4 bases, with 15 bases between them. DNA for the CDR3: TGCGCCAGCAGCCAAGATGCGGGGTTCCGTGGCACTGAAGCTTTCTTT. This sequence encodes CASSQDAGFRGTEAFF.

The chain links TRBV30 to TRBJ1-3; a possible D gene is TRBD1 (5 bases). In germline, CDR1 is GTSNPN, CDR2 SVGIG (reference sequence). This CDR3 is 15 amino acids long. V was pared by 2 bases and J by 0 bases, with 11 bases between. The CDR3 nucleotides read TGTGCCTGGAGTCCCCGACAGCACTCTGGAAACACCATATATTTT. Translation: CAWSPRQHSGNTIYF. The entire variable domain, with the rest obtained from reference TRBV30 and TRBJ1-3, is as follows: SQTIHQWPATLVQPVGSPLSLECTVEGTSNPNLYWYRQAAGRGLQLLFYSVGIGQISSEVPQNLSASRPQDRQFILSSKKLLLSDSGFYLCAWSPRQHSGNTIYFGEGSWLTVV.

The chain uses TRBV7-3 and TRBJ2-3; tentative D call: TRBD2 (5 bases). The CDR3 has 13 residues. Trimming shortened V by 1 base and J by 8 bases, and 10 bases separated the two germline ends. The germline V gene encodes CDR1 SGHTA and CDR2 FQGTGA. The DNA for the CDR3 is TGTGCCAGCAGCTTAAACGCTCGGGGTACGCAGTATTTT. Protein product: CASSLNARGTQYF.

The chain couples TRBV7-2 to TRBJ1-2; 8 positions agree with TRBD1. V shed 5 bases and J 5 bases; nucleotides not matched to a gene: 10. Germline V lookup: CDR1 SGHTA, CDR2 FQGNSA. The CDR3 consists of 15 residues. The CDR3 loop is CASSPLQGVSYGYTF. The CDR3 nucleotides are TGTGCCAGCAGCCCATTACAGGGGGTTTCGTATGGCTACACCTTC. Full variable domain (missing parts from reference TRBV7-2 and TRBJ1-2): GAGVSQSPSNKVTEKGKDVELRCDPISGHTALYWYRQSLGQGLEFLIYFQGNSAPDKSGLPSDRFSAERTGGSVSTLTIQRTQQEDSAVYLCASSPLQGVSYGYTFGSGTRLTVV.

J is TRBJ2-3 and V is TRBV27; 14 bases line up with TRBD2. This CDR3 is built from 15 residues. J gave up 6 bases and V 6 bases, and 5 bases lay outside the gene matches. The germline CDR1 and CDR2 sequences are MNHEY and SMNVEV (reference sequence). CDR3 protein: CASSSGTSGSDTQYF. In nucleotides, the CDR3 is TGTGCCAGCAGCTCCGGGACTAGCGGGAGTGATACGCAGTATTTT.

The CDR3 spells CASSQDRGGDTQYF. The CDR3 DNA reads as TGCGCCAGCAGCCAAGATAGGGGGGGAGATACGCAGTATTTT. The chain is built from TRBV4-1 and TRBJ2-3, with D perhaps matching TRBD2 (7 bases). The V end lost 0 bases, the J end lost 5 bases, and 9 bases lay between the germline ends. CDR3 length equals 14 residues. Looked up from germline, CDR1 is MGHRA and CDR2 is YSYEKL.

The chain combines TRBV5-1 with TRBJ2-5; D remains unclear. CDR1 and CDR2 (germline): SGHRS, YFSETQ. V lost 0 bases, J lost 7 bases, and 16 bases lay in between. This CDR3 has 15 amino acids. The chain's CDR3 is CASSLDLTTSGTQYF. In nucleotides, the CDR3 is TGCGCCAGCAGCTTGGATCTTACCACCTCAGGGACCCAGTACTTC.

The chain links TRBV18 to TRBJ2-3; 8 bases match TRBD2. Germline values: CDR1 KGHSH, CDR2 LQKENI. The CDR3 length is 13 residues. J was trimmed by 5 bases and V by 4 bases; bases with no gene match: 2. CDR3 residues: CASSLRGGDTQYF. The CDR3 nucleotides are TGTGCCAGCTCACTTCGGGGGGGAGATACGCAGTATTTT. Full variable domain (rest looked up from reference TRBV18 and TRBJ2-3): NAGVMQNPRHLVRRRGQEARLRCSPMKGHSHVYWYRQLPEEGLKFMVYLQKENIIDESGMPKERFSAEFPKEGPSILRIQQVVRGDSAAYFCASSLRGGDTQYFGPGTRLTVL.

CDR3 nucleotides: TGTGCCAGCAGTGAAGAAATAGGGGGGAACACTGAAGCTTTCTTT. This sequence encodes CASSEEIGGNTEAFF. The chain couples TRBV2 to TRBJ1-1; TRBD1 might be the D (6 bases). Germline V gene sequence: CDR1 SNHLY, CDR2 FYNNEI. V was cut by 1 base and J by 1 base, with 10 bases left in between. The CDR3 sequence is 15 residues long.

The chain uses TRBV27 and TRBJ1-3, with a weak D call TRBD1 (5 bases). The germline CDR1 and CDR2 sequences are MNHEY and SMNVEV (reference sequence). V gave up 4 bases and J gave up 2 bases, with 12 bases separating them. The CDR3 has 15 residues. CDR3 loop: CASSYRGVTGNTIYF. The CDR3 DNA follows: TGTGCCAGCAGTTATAGGGGTGTAACTGGAAACACCATATATTTT.

This chain joins TRBV5-4 and TRBJ1-1; possible D gene TRBD1, 5 bases. CDR3 length: 12 amino acids. Trimming left V 4 bases short and J 4 bases short, with 8 bases between. Germline assignment: CDR1 SGHNT and CDR2 YYREEE (reference sequence). The CDR3 here is CASSQDSTEAFF. Written as DNA, the CDR3 is TGTGCCAGCAGCCAAGACAGCACTGAAGCTTTCTTT.

The V gene is TRBV11-3, the J gene TRBJ2-1; perhaps TRBD2 as D (5 bases). The CDR3 consists of 14 residues. Germline CDR1 and CDR2: SGHNT and YENEEA. The V end lost 4 bases, the J end lost 5 bases, and 12 bases lay between the germline ends. The CDR3 nucleotides are TGTGCCAGCAGCTCCCGAGGGCCCAACAATGAGCAGTTCTTC. Protein product: CASSSRGPNNEQFF.